The 32 T cell receptor beta chains given below trace back to one sample, sequenced in a study of breast tumors, draining lymph nodes, adjacent tissues. TCRdb independently ran MiXCR on the multiplex PCR reads; one entry per CDR3 protein. The sample lists 66,000 or so distinct CDR3 sequences; 40% to 55% were seen once. Material for sequencing was breast tumor tissue. All receptors derive from a female donor with breast cancer. Some clones in this sample may be carry-over from other donors' samples.

This clonotype was picked up many times. The chain recombines TRBV6-2 or TRBV6-3 with TRBJ2-2; D not resolved. Germline CDR1 reads MNHEY; CDR2 reads SVGEGT. Deletions cut 0 bases from V and 0 bases from J, with 14 bases between. The CDR3 is 18 amino acids. CDR3 sequence: CASSYSMPSPTNTGELFF. The DNA for the CDR3 is TGTGCCAGCAGTTACTCGATGCCCTCGCCTACGAACACCGGGGAGCTGTTTTTT.

This clonotype was recorded a few times. This could be a read error, since a much larger clone is one nucleotide away. V gene TRBV12-3 or TRBV12-4 combines with J gene TRBJ2-6; a weak D match, TRBD1 (8 bases). This CDR3 region has 18 residues. The CDR3 loop reads CASSFDRGSAGGANVPTF. The DNA for the CDR3 is TGTGCCAGCAGTTTCGACAGGGGATCGGCAGGGGGGGCCAACGTCCCGACTTTC.

By share of the sample, this clonotype is medium-sized. V gene TRBV5-8 combines with J gene TRBJ2-7; 12 bases align to TRBD2. J gave up 0 bases and V 3 bases, and 7 bases lay outside the gene matches. Germline lookup yields CDR1 SGHTS and CDR2 YDEGEE. This CDR3 comprises 17 residues. CDR3: CASSSFGLAGNSYEQYF. DNA for the CDR3: TGTGCCAGCAGCTCCTTCGGACTAGCGGGGAACTCCTACGAGCAGTACTTC.

On this clonotype: The junction shows a germline mismatch at one end, possibly a read error. The chain carries TRBV6-5 and TRBJ1-4, with D maybe TRBD1 (5 bases). The CDR3 runs 16 residues. Germline-derived CDR1 and CDR2 are MNHEY and SVGAGI. The CDR3 DNA reads TGTGCCAGCAGTTGCCGAGGGACCACTAGACACGAAAAACCGTTTTTT. Amino acid sequence: CASSCRGTTRHEKPFF.

The J gene is TRBJ2-5, the V gene TRBV10-1; D call uncertain. The V end lost 0 bases, the J end lost 5 bases, and 7 bases lay between the germline ends. This CDR3 region has 13 residues. The germline V gene has CDR1 WNHNN and CDR2 SYGVQD (reference sequence). The CDR3 here is CASSESTWETQYF. The CDR3 region has the DNA TGCGCCAGCAGTGAGTCGACTTGGGAGACCCAGTACTTC.

This clonotype has only a few counts. This chain joins TRBV12-5 and TRBJ1-3; 9 bases fit TRBD1. CDR1 LGHNT and CDR2 FRNRAP come from the germline V gene. This CDR3 comprises 14 residues. J lost 4 bases, V lost 9 bases, and 7 bases had no gene match. DNA of the CDR3: TGTGCTAGACCTACAGGGGGCGCCGGAAACACCATATATTTT. Translated: CARPTGGAGNTIYF.

In this sample, this clonotype turned up a few times. The gene calls are TRBV19 and TRBJ1-3; TRBD1 matches at 7 bases. The V and J ends lost 5 bases and 8 bases, in that order; junction bases with no gene match: 15. The V gene's germline CDR1 is LNHDA and CDR2 SQIVND (reference sequence). The CDR3 loop spans 16 amino acids. The CDR3 DNA follows: TGTGCCAGTAGTGCAAGTGGGACAGCCTATGGCTACACCATATATTTT. It encodes CASSASGTAYGYTIYF.

In the case of this clonotype: Because the CDR3's place on the DNA is in doubt, the DNA is left out and the CDR3 is given as listed by TCRdb. The genes are TRBV20-1 and TRBJ1-4; TRBD1, the table's D call, lacks a check against the DNA. The length of the CDR3 is 23 amino acids, counting both ends. Germline CDR1 is DFQATT and CDR2 is SNEGSKA (reference sequence). CDR3 region: CSASGLPHEQFFGPGTRLEKLFF.

At least ten counts were recorded for this clonotype. A much larger clone differs from this one at a single base, so this may be a read error. The chain couples TRBV5-6 to TRBJ2-7; 10 bases are a match to TRBD1. CDR1 and CDR2 from the germline V gene are SGHDT and YYEEEE. The CDR3 runs 14 residues. After removal of 4 bases from V and 4 bases from J, the junction contained 5 bases not matched to a gene. CDR3 amino acids: CASSRQGAMYEQYF. CDR3 nucleotide sequence: TGTGCCAGCAGCCGACAGGGGGCGATGTACGAGCAGTACTTC.

This clonotype was seen many times. The gene calls are TRBV12-3 or TRBV12-4 and TRBJ2-1; TRBD2 matches at 15 bases. V trimming: 1 base; J trimming: 3 bases; junction bases outside the gene matches: 7. The CDR3 contains 19 residues. This CDR3 is CASSLVGLAGGVFYNEQFF. CDR3 coding DNA: TGTGCCAGCAGTTTAGTGGGACTAGCGGGGGGAGTCTTCTACAATGAGCAGTTCTTC.

This chain joins TRBV10-3 and TRBJ1-1, with 7 nucleotides matching TRBD1. The junction had 14 bases not matched to a gene; V was cut back by 3 bases and J by 7 bases. The length of the CDR3 is 16 residues. Germline V lookup: CDR1 ENHRY, CDR2 SYGVKD. The CDR3 region is CAISELTGSVRCEAFF. CDR3 DNA: TGTGCCATCAGTGAATTGACAGGGAGCGTTCGTTGTGAAGCTTTCTTT.

In this sample, this clonotype turned up many times. A much larger clone lies one base from this, so it may be a read error. V gene TRBV13 combines with J gene TRBJ2-7; D is ambiguous. The CDR3 consists of 13 residues. The V end was cut by 1 base, the J end by 10 bases, with 14 bases between. Germline lookup yields CDR1 PRHDT and CDR2 FYEKMQ (reference sequence). CDR3 amino acids: CASSLVGSPRQYF. In nucleotides, the CDR3 is TGTGCCAGCAGCTTAGTCGGGTCTCCCCGACAGTACTTC.

This clonotype was counted ten times or more. This rearrangement joins TRBV28 to TRBJ1-2; D is perhaps TRBD1 (6 bases). Deletions cut 6 bases from V and 5 bases from J, with 13 bases between. This CDR3 is built from 13 residues. Per germline, CDR1 MDHEN and CDR2 SYDVKM. CDR3 coding DNA: TGTGCCAGCAGGGGGGGGACACAGTATGGCTACACCTTC. Encoded protein: CASRGGTQYGYTF.

A note on this clonotype: It may be a read error: a sequence one base away is much more abundant. This chain uses TRBV12-3 or TRBV12-4 with TRBJ2-1, with no clear D. V was clipped by 6 bases and J by 5 bases, with 11 bases between them. This CDR3 is built from 13 residues. CDR3 region: CASSHRRDNEQFF. The CDR3 nucleotides are TGTGCCAGCAGCCACCGGAGAGACAATGAGCAGTTCTTC.

Many counts were recorded for this clonotype. The V gene is TRBV20-1, the J gene TRBJ1-2; 10 bases fit TRBD1. Unmatched junction bases numbered 9, after V lost 6 bases and J lost 5 bases. From germline, CDR1 is DFQATT and CDR2 SNEGSKA (reference sequence). The CDR3 consists of 14 residues. CDR3 residues: CSARRQGAGYGYTF. The CDR3 DNA is TGCAGTGCAAGAAGACAGGGGGCAGGGTATGGCTACACCTTC.

With regard to this clonotype: A read error is possible here, since a much larger clone lies one base away. The rearrangement links TRBV12-3 or TRBV12-4 to TRBJ2-2; 12 bases map to TRBD2. This CDR3 has 16 residues. Unmatched junction bases numbered 8, after V lost 5 bases and J lost 7 bases. CDR3 sequence: CASSPRLAGAIGELFF. CDR3 coding DNA: TGTGCCAGCAGTCCAAGACTAGCGGGAGCGATCGGGGAGCTGTTTTTT.

This clonotype was picked up many times. This sequence joins TRBV20-1 and TRBJ1-2, with D tentatively TRBD1 (5 bases). This CDR3 has 12 amino acids. Per germline, CDR1 DFQATT and CDR2 SNEGSKA (reference sequence). V was clipped by 3 bases and J by 4 bases, with 9 bases between them. CDR3 residues: CSASREVYGYTF. DNA for the CDR3: TGCAGTGCTAGCAGGGAAGTCTATGGCTACACCTTC.

The J gene is TRBJ2-1, the V gene TRBV7-3, with 8 bases matching TRBD2. The CDR3 has 16 residues. V gave up 0 bases and J gave up 9 bases; unmatched junction bases: 10. The germline gives CDR1 SGHTA, CDR2 FQGTGA. The CDR3 loop is CASSLTGLSGGVEQFF. The CDR3 DNA is TGTGCCAGCAGCTTAACCGGGCTCAGCGGGGGCGTTGAGCAGTTCTTC.

This clonotype has at least ten counts. The genes are TRBV15 and TRBJ2-1; 9 nucleotides line up with TRBD1. CDR3 length: 15 amino acids. Germline V CDR1 and CDR2: LNHNV, YYDKDF (reference sequence). V lost 3 bases to trimming and J lost 9 bases; unmatched junction nucleotides: 9. The CDR3 protein is CATSRRQGESGEQFF. Here the CDR3 DNA reads TGTGCCACCAGCAGGAGACAGGGGGAGAGTGGTGAGCAGTTCTTC.

This clonotype was seen at least ten times. This chain connects TRBV7-3 to TRBJ2-1; TRBD1 aligns across 10 bases. Germline CDR1 SGHTA, CDR2 FQGTGA. With V trimmed by 2 bases and J by 7 bases, 5 bases remained unmatched. The CDR3 length is 15 residues. CDR3 bases: TGTGCCAGCAGCTTATTGGGACAGGGGTTTAATGAGCAGTTCTTC. Amino acids: CASSLLGQGFNEQFF.

This clonotype appeared once. The gene calls are TRBV11-3 and TRBJ2-2; maybe TRBD1 (6 bases). CDR1 and CDR2 (germline): SGHNT, YENEEA. CDR3 size: 12 residues. V was clipped by 9 bases and J by 14 bases, with 19 bases between them. The CDR3 loop is CASGGHRRALFF. The CDR3 DNA reads TGTGCCAGTGGGGGACACCGGAGAGCTCTGTTTTTT. Full variable domain (remainder filled in from reference TRBV11-3 and TRBJ2-2): EAGVVQSPRYKIIEKKQPVAFWCNPISGHNTLYWYLQNLGQGPELLIRYENEEAVDDSQLPKDRFSAERLKGVDSTLKIQPAELGDSAVYLCASGGHRRALFFGEGSRLTVL.

This clonotype was detected many times. The chain combines TRBV4-2 with TRBJ2-1; 9 nucleotides align to TRBD2. J was trimmed by 5 bases and V by 3 bases; bases with no gene match: 8. Germline V lookup: CDR1 LGHNA, CDR2 YNFKEQ. CDR3 length: 16 residues. The DNA of the CDR3 is TGTGCCAGCAGCCAGAGACTAGCGGATGGCAACAATGAGCAGTTCTTC. It yields the protein CASSQRLADGNNEQFF.

This clonotype showed up many times. A much larger clone lies one base from this, so it may be a read error. This rearrangement joins TRBV20-1 to TRBJ2-1; D might be TRBD1 (6 bases). Germline V gives CDR1 DFQATT, CDR2 SNEGSKA (reference sequence). The CDR3 totals 14 residues. Here the CDR3 DNA reads TGCAGTGCTCCAAATACAGGGTTCTACACTGAGCAGTTCTTC. It translates to CSAPNTGFYTEQFF.

The chain combines TRBV4-1 with TRBJ1-2; 7 bases agree with TRBD1. V dropped 1 base and J dropped 4; count of bases not matched to a gene: 3. The germline gives CDR1 MGHRA, CDR2 YSYEKL. CDR3 length: 14 amino acids. CDR3 coding DNA: TGCGCCAGCAGCCAAGCACAGGGGTTCTATGGCTACACCTTC. Its protein product is CASSQAQGFYGYTF.

This clonotype was detected many times. The rearrangement links TRBV14 to TRBJ2-7; D not certain. The V gene's germline CDR1 is SGHDN and CDR2 FVKESK. The CDR3 has 14 residues. V was cut by 1 base and J by 6 bases, with 13 bases left in between. The CDR3 here is CASSQGWQSAEQYF. In nucleotides, the CDR3 is TGTGCCAGCAGCCAAGGTTGGCAGTCTGCCGAGCAGTACTTC.

Comment on this clonotype: An end of the junction does not agree with germline; a read error may underlie this. CDR3 sequence reads: CASNLQAGSTGEPFF. In nucleotides, the CDR3 is TGCGCCAGCAACTTGCAGGCAGGGAGCACCGGGGAGCCGTTTTTT. The V call is TRBV5-1, the J call TRBJ2-2; D possibly matches TRBD1 or TRBD2 (5 bases each). Germline V gene lookup returns CDR1 SGHRS and CDR2 YFSETQ. The CDR3 loop spans 15 amino acids.

A note on this clonotype: The CDR3 ends on some other residue instead of the conserved phenylalanine or tryptophan, so this is likely a read error. The DNA is left out, because the CDR3 cannot be placed on it with certainty; the CDR3 is given as TCRdb lists it. This chain connects TRBV14 to TRBJ2-2; the listed D gene, TRBD1, was not tested against the DNA. Germline CDR1 and CDR2: SGHDN and FVKESK. The CDR3 adds up to 17 amino acids, both ends counted. This CDR3 reads CASSLAKTGGNTGERMS.

This clonotype appeared a few times. The chain is built from TRBV6-6 and TRBJ2-1; 10 positions match TRBD2. J gave up 2 bases and V 11 bases, and 6 bases lay outside the gene matches. The V gene's germline CDR1 is MNHNY and CDR2 SVGAGI (reference sequence). The CDR3 covers 14 residues. The CDR3 region has the DNA TGTGCCTGTAGAGCGGGAGGGCCCTACAATGAGCAGTTCTTC. Translation: CACRAGGPYNEQFF.

This clonotype was counted at least ten times. The gene calls are TRBV5-1 and TRBJ1-4; TRBD1 matches at 9 bases. Germline V lookup: CDR1 SGHRS, CDR2 YFSETQ. The CDR3 spans 18 residues. V trimming: 0 bases; J trimming: 5 bases; junction bases outside the gene matches: 11. Written as DNA, the CDR3 is TGCGCCAGCAGCTTGGGGACAGGGGCGGGGCGATCAAATGAAAAACTGTTTTTT. Amino acids: CASSLGTGAGRSNEKLFF.

The chain recombines TRBV19 with TRBJ2-2; 7 nucleotides line up with TRBD2. With V trimmed by 5 bases and J by 0 bases, 6 bases remained unmatched. CDR1 and CDR2 (germline): LNHDA, SQIVND (reference sequence). The CDR3 is 16 amino acids. This CDR3 is CASSLSGGPNTGELFF. CDR3 coding DNA: TGTGCCAGTAGTTTGTCGGGGGGACCGAACACCGGGGAGCTGTTTTTT.

This clonotype has ten or more counts. V is TRBV13 and J is TRBJ2-7; 8 nucleotides match TRBD2. The germline CDR1 and CDR2 sequences are PRHDT and FYEKMQ (reference sequence). This CDR3 contains 14 residues. V was clipped by 5 bases and J by 4 bases; unmatched bases: 7. The CDR3 DNA sequence: TGTGCCAGCAGCCCAAAAGCGGGAGCGTACGAGCAGTACTTC. Protein sequence: CASSPKAGAYEQYF.

This clonotype is medium-sized. The chain carries TRBV7-8 and TRBJ2-2; 12 nucleotides align to TRBD2. Germline CDR1 SGHVS, CDR2 FQNEAQ. The length of the CDR3 is 16 residues. The trim removed 5 bases at V and 7 bases at J, leaving 8 bases unmatched. The DNA for the CDR3 is TGTGCCAGCAGCGAAGGACTAGCGGGATGGGTCGGGGAGCTGTTTTTT. Translating gives CASSEGLAGWVGELFF.